What follows is one TCR beta chain and its context. The specificity of this receptor is unknown. No much larger clone is present one base from it, and per-base qualities are unavailable. At the DNA level, this CDR3 is encoded by other sequences in the same sample as well. V is pruned by 6 bases and J by 3 bases, leaving 2 bases of the junction without a gene match. The germline V gene (reference sequence) specifies MNHNY as CDR1 and SVGAGI as CDR2. From cysteine to phenylalanine, the CDR3 is 12 amino acids long. The retained sequence is limited to the CDR3, 36 bases, with the frame set at the first base. The donors were healthy, HIV-negative adults who had no recently reported acute infections or vaccinations. Only Caucasian adults living in Nashville, Tennessee, USA were represented among the donors. CD4+ T cells were enriched by magnetic negative selection; naive cells were then positively selected on CD45RA, and the negative fraction formed the memory subset. Blood was collected by leukapheresis, and PBMCs were isolated by Ficoll-Histopaque density gradient centrifugation and then cryopreserved in liquid nitrogen vapor phase. Analytical flow cytometry was used to check the purity and quantity of every magnetically sorted T cell population. From each sorted fraction, genomic DNA was isolated and quantified by UV absorbance on a Nanodrop 2000c.

These data belong to a study of shared clonotypes between healthy human individuals (dated by TCRdb to about 2020). Concerning the study at large: The cohort comprised two women and a few men aged 18 to 49 years. For each donor, CD4 naive and CD4 memory were each run on three plates, CD8 naive on two plates, and CD8 memory on one plate. To estimate repertoire size and how much clonotypes are shared between individuals, the study performed deep sequencing of blood TCR repertoires from roughly five healthy adults. Per donor, leukapheresis produced somewhere between about 0.8 and 9.5 billion PBMCs. Different laboratories and diverse techniques were used to prepare libraries and sequence TCR repertoires, to increase sequencing depth and limit assay-specific biases.

Results and caveats for the whole study, not just this receptor: Even with the large sequencing depth, rarefaction of the sorted-subset datasets indicated that sequencing was incomplete. Because the study included only a small number of donors, the genetic and exposure-history diversity represented was limited. Clonotypes shared by all four sorted-subset donors showed higher generation probabilities than non-shared clonotypes. Naive subsets generally had larger estimated clonotype richness than memory subsets did. Based on pairwise subsampling, the degree of clonotype sharing among donors was expected to be affected by sequencing depth. Sharing across a handful of donors was observed for about 5% of naive CD4, under 4% of naive CD8, 2% to 2.5% of memory CD4, and roughly 0.4% of memory CD8 clonotypes. Sampling was limited to blood, and TCR repertoires in tissue likely differ from TCR repertoires in blood.

Using the deep immunoSEQ assay, TCR CDR3 regions were amplified from genomic DNA by multiplex PCR. Extracted genomic DNA from each cell subset was spread evenly across all wells of several immunoSEQ 96-well plates, with each plate serving as a replicate. For sorted subsets, each replicate PCR was loaded with 200 to 250 ng genomic DNA, equivalent to 25,000 to 30,000 T cell genomes. Purified libraries were quantified with a Qubit 3.0 fluorometer, sized on a Bioanalyzer 2100, and re-quantified with the KAPA Library Quantification kit. Each immunoSEQ 96-well plate was sequenced on its own single-read 150-cycle Illumina NextSeq 550 flow cell. Under the source paper's analysis protocol: Because only junctional sequences without quality scores were contained in the immunoSEQ output, filtering matching that applied to full-length reads could not be performed. To assign V/J genes and CDR3, sequences were annotated against IMGT germline references using PyIR, a Python wrapper for IgBLAST v1.9. Reads were removed for weak V/J assignments (E-value above 1e-6), missing CDR3, stop codons, out-of-frame junctions, or ambiguous translated residues. A V3J clonotype was defined by an identical inferred V gene, J gene, and CDR3 amino acid sequence. Percentage overlap between repertoires was calculated by dividing the number of shared unique clonotypes by the size of the smaller repertoire. RTK rarefaction, the Chao1 estimator, and Recon v2.1 estimates of unobserved clonotypes were used to assess repertoire richness. Generation probabilities were computed with OLGA for all TCRbeta clonotypes obtained by the gDNA method from a handful of donors. TCRdb provides this immuneACCESS table in a form limited to in-frame rearrangements. Some clones are lacking; in checked studies, under half of them reflect an unresolved V gene, and why the rest are absent is not known. The D gene and trimming were derived from the DNA, and the V and J assignments and clone size from that table. The sample table records 2,500,000 or so clones; 85% to 95% of these occur just once. The ten top clones hold about 0.36% of the sample.

This TCR derives from a man aged 18 to 29 in good health. Some clones in this sample may be carry-over from other donors' samples. Sequencing was carried out using naive CD4+ T cells from PBMCs. The cell subset or site label on this specimen signifies: CD45RA+ positively selected. Here the chain combines TRBV6-6 and TRBJ2-7, and TRBD2 aligns with 7 junction nucleotides. The CDR3: CASRGRDYEQYF. Read as DNA, the sequence is TGTGCCAGCAGGGGGAGGGACTACGAGCAGTACTTC.